This entry lists 20 T cell receptor beta chains sequenced from one sample in a study of cytomegalovirus exposure and HLA in healthy donors. The PCR contained 60 Vbeta and 13 Jbeta primers. Profiling relied on immunoSEQ multiplex PCR, and the TCRdb table lists in-frame clones only, not all of them. The table includes hundreds of thousands of clones, approximately 82% detected once. The sequenced material came from PBMCs. The receptors here all came from a man aged 18 to 30 in good health and CMV-seronegative.

The V gene is TRBV5-4, the J gene TRBJ1-1, with 8 nucleotides matching TRBD1. Unmatched junction bases numbered 5, after V lost 4 bases and J lost 0 bases. Germline CDR1 reads SGHNT; CDR2 reads YYREEE (reference sequence). CDR3 length: 15 amino acids. CDR3 coding DNA: TGTGCCAGCAGCGCGGGACAGGCGATGAACACTGAAGCTTTCTTT. This gives the protein CASSAGQAMNTEAFF. Full variable domain (rest looked up from reference TRBV5-4 and TRBJ1-1): ETGVTQSPTHLIKTRGQQVTLRCSSQSGHNTVSWYQQALGQGPQFIFQYYREEENGRGNFPPRFSGLQFPNYSSELNVNALELDDSALYLCASSAGQAMNTEAFFGQGTRLTVV.

A single count supports this clone. The rearrangement uses TRBV7-8 and TRBJ2-1, with no clear D. Trimming removed 2 bases from V and 5 bases from J, with 10 bases in between. This CDR3 is built from 14 residues. Germline lookup yields CDR1 SGHVS and CDR2 FQNEAQ. The CDR3 is CASSLTDSDNEQFF. DNA of the CDR3: TGTGCCAGCAGCTTAACCGATTCGGACAATGAGCAGTTCTTC.

In nucleotides, the CDR3 is TGTGCCAGCAGCCCGAGGACTAGCGGTAGCTCCTACAATGAGCAGTTCTTC. Translating it yields CASSPRTSGSSYNEQFF. This chain connects TRBV11-3 to TRBJ2-1, with 10 bases matching TRBD2. V was pared by 5 bases and J by 0 bases, with 7 bases of the junction left unmatched. The germline CDR1 and CDR2 sequences are SGHNT and YENEEA. This CDR3 has 17 residues.

The chain has TRBV5-1 and TRBJ1-2; 8 bases match TRBD1. V trimming: 3 bases; J trimming: 4 bases; junction bases outside the gene matches: 5. The CDR3 totals 14 residues. Germline V lookup: CDR1 SGHRS, CDR2 YFSETQ. The CDR3 here is CASSSTGDFYGYTF. For the CDR3, the DNA is TGCGCCAGCAGCTCGACAGGGGATTTCTATGGCTACACCTTC.

The chain recombines TRBV27 with TRBJ2-7; D is possibly TRBD2 (6 bases). CDR1 is MNHEY and CDR2 is SMNVEV in the germline V gene (reference sequence). The V and J ends lost 6 bases and 6 bases respectively, with 18 bases between them. There are 14 residues in the CDR3. The CDR3 sequence: CASSLLGTPIEQYF. The CDR3 DNA is TGTGCCAGCAGCCTACTCGGGACTCCCATCGAGCAGTACTTC.

This chain joins TRBV7-9 and TRBJ1-4, with 7 bases fitting TRBD1. V shed 8 bases and J 7 bases; nucleotides not matched to a gene: 7. CDR1 is SEHNR, CDR2 FQNEAQ, per germline (reference sequence). The CDR3 runs to 13 residues. The CDR3 loop is CASGGQDGEKLFF. For the CDR3, the DNA is TGTGCCAGCGGCGGACAGGACGGTGAAAAACTGTTTTTT.

The V and J genes are TRBV5-6 and TRBJ2-3; TRBD2 agrees at 7 bases. V lost 1 base to trimming and J lost 2 bases; unmatched junction nucleotides: 7. Germline V lookup: CDR1 SGHDT, CDR2 YYEEEE. This CDR3 region has 16 residues. CDR3 loop: CASSLFLADHTDTQYF. CDR3 nucleotides: TGTGCCAGCAGCTTGTTTCTAGCGGACCACACAGATACGCAGTATTTT.

The chain uses TRBV2 and TRBJ2-1, with 7 nucleotides matching TRBD1. The V segment lost 3 bases and the J segment 3 bases; nucleotides outside the gene matches: 5. CDR1 and CDR2 from the germline V gene are SNHLY and FYNNEI. The CDR3 runs to 15 residues. The CDR3 here is CASSDGRGFYNEQFF. CDR3 sequence (DNA): TGTGCCAGCAGTGACGGCAGGGGGTTCTACAATGAGCAGTTCTTC.

This rearrangement joins TRBV19 to TRBJ1-2; D call uncertain. The CDR3 length is 13 residues. Looked up from germline, CDR1 is LNHDA and CDR2 is SQIVND (reference sequence). Trimming shortened V by 3 bases and J by 7 bases, and 12 bases separated the two germline ends. The CDR3 DNA sequence: TGTGCCAGTAGTATCATGGGCTCCTCTGGCTACACCTTC. The encoded protein is CASSIMGSSGYTF.

This rearrangement joins TRBV2 to TRBJ1-2; 7 nucleotides align to TRBD1. Trimming cost V 2 bases and J 2 bases; bases outside gene matches: 5. The germline V gene has CDR1 SNHLY and CDR2 FYNNEI. The length of the CDR3 is 15 residues. In DNA form, the CDR3 reads TGTGCCAGCAGTGAATTTGAGGGGGCGAACTATGGCTACACCTTC. This codes for CASSEFEGANYGYTF.

The CDR3: CASSYSGADYGYTF. The CDR3 nucleotides read TGTGCCAGCAGTTACTCGGGGGCAGACTATGGCTACACCTTC. The chain couples TRBV6-5 to TRBJ1-2; D perhaps matches TRBD1 (6 bases). The CDR3 totals 14 residues. V lost 0 bases to trimming and J lost 3 bases, with 8 bases between them. The germline CDR1 and CDR2 sequences are MNHEY and SVGAGI.

A note on this clone: The sample carries other DNA sequences with the same CDR3. V and J are TRBV5-1 and TRBJ2-5, with TRBD2 as a possible D gene (5 bases). V dropped 0 bases and J dropped 1 base, with 10 bases sitting between them. Germline lookup yields CDR1 SGHRS and CDR2 YFSETQ. The CDR3 is made up of 15 amino acids. This CDR3 reads CASSLGLAVQETQYF. The CDR3 DNA sequence: TGCGCCAGCAGCTTGGGGCTAGCTGTCCAAGAGACCCAGTACTTC. The whole variable domain, filled in from reference TRBV5-1 and TRBJ2-5, reads KAGVTQTPRYLIKTRGQQVTLSCSPISGHRSVSWYQQTPGQGLQFLFEYFSETQRNKGNFPGRFSGRQFSNSRSEMNVSTLELGDSALYLCASSLGLAVQETQYFGPGTRLLVL.

The V and J genes are TRBV4-1 and TRBJ2-7; maybe TRBD2 (6 bases). CDR1 is MGHRA and CDR2 is YSYEKL in the germline V gene. This CDR3 has 15 amino acids. The V end was cut by 2 bases, the J end by 0 bases, with 11 bases between. CDR3 sequence reads: CASSQLTGSSYEQYF. Written as DNA, the CDR3 is TGCGCCAGCAGCCAACTAACCGGGAGCTCCTACGAGCAGTACTTC.

The rearrangement links TRBV28 to TRBJ2-7; possible D gene TRBD2, 6 bases. The CDR3 is 15 amino acids. The V gene lost 5 bases and the J gene lost 2 bases, with 16 bases spanning the gap. Germline-derived CDR1 and CDR2 are MDHEN and SYDVKM. The CDR3 reads CASSPLGGAPYEQYF. The CDR3 DNA reads as TGTGCCAGCAGTCCCCTTGGAGGGGCCCCCTACGAGCAGTACTTC.

For the CDR3, the DNA is TGTGCCAGCAGCCAAGATCACGGCACCGGGGAGCTGTTTTTT. Amino acid sequence: CASSQDHGTGELFF. The rearrangement uses TRBV14 and TRBJ2-2, with no clear D. The CDR3 runs 14 residues. V lost 0 bases and J lost 4, with 6 bases in between. CDR1 SGHDN and CDR2 FVKESK come from the germline V gene. The whole variable domain, filled in from reference TRBV14 and TRBJ2-2, reads EAGVTQFPSHSVIEKGQTVTLRCDPISGHDNLYWYRRVMGKEIKFLLHFVKESKQDESGMPNNRFLAERTGGTYSTLKVQPAELEDSGVYFCASSQDHGTGELFFGEGSRLTVL.

The rearrangement uses TRBV13 and TRBJ2-5; TRBD2 matches 10 bases. The germline V gene has CDR1 PRHDT and CDR2 FYEKMQ (reference sequence). The CDR3 is 16 amino acids. With V trimmed by 2 bases and J by 7 bases, 10 bases remained unmatched. CDR3 in DNA: TGTGCCAGCAGCTTATCAAGCGGGAGGGTGATCGTGACCCAGTACTTC. Amino acid sequence: CASSLSSGRVIVTQYF.

The V gene is TRBV7-3, the J gene TRBJ2-2, with D perhaps TRBD2 (6 bases). There are 15 residues in the CDR3. Germline-derived CDR1 and CDR2 are SGHTA and FQGTGA. V lost 5 bases and J lost 5, with 15 bases in between. The CDR3, as DNA: TGTGCCAGCAGCCAGCCCGGGACTCAGACCGGGGAGCTGTTTTTT. It encodes CASSQPGTQTGELFF. The variable domain in full, completed from reference TRBV7-3 and TRBJ2-2, reads GAGVSQTPSNKVTEKGKYVELRCDPISGHTALYWYRQSLGQGPEFLIYFQGTGAADDSGLPNDRFFAVRPEGSVSTLKIQRTERGDSAVYLCASSQPGTQTGELFFGEGSRLTVL.

The J gene is TRBJ1-5, the V gene TRBV28, with TRBD1 matching 7 bases. The length of the CDR3 is 14 residues. CDR1 is MDHEN, CDR2 SYDVKM, per germline. V shed 5 bases and J 7 bases; nucleotides not matched to a gene: 8. CDR3 sequence reads: CASSPQGSGQPQHF. CDR3 coding DNA: TGTGCCAGCAGTCCACAGGGGTCAGGGCAGCCCCAGCATTTT.

This clone has a handful of counts. The CDR3 DNA sequence: TGTGCCAGCAGCCTCAGGGAGGGGGGCACTGAAGCTTTCTTT. Encoded protein: CASSLREGGTEAFF. V gene TRBV7-9 combines with J gene TRBJ1-1; D perhaps matches TRBD1 (6 bases). Deletions cut 5 bases from V and 4 bases from J, with 14 bases between. Germline V gene data show CDR1 as SEHNR and CDR2 as FQNEAQ (reference sequence). This CDR3 is 14 amino acids long.

This chain uses TRBV7-6 with TRBJ1-2; 10 bases agree with TRBD1. Per the germline V gene, CDR1 is SGHVS and CDR2 is FNYEAQ. V lost 5 bases to trimming and J lost 7 bases; unmatched junction nucleotides: 7. The CDR3 length is 14 residues. In DNA form, the CDR3 reads TGTGCCAGCAGCCCGGGGACAGGGGACGTTGGCTACACCTTC. Protein sequence: CASSPGTGDVGYTF. Complete variable domain (other parts from reference TRBV7-6 and TRBJ1-2): GAGVSQSPRYKVTKRGQDVALRCDPISGHVSLYWYRQALGQGPEFLTYFNYEAQQDKSGLPNDRFSAERPEGSISTLTIQRTEQRDSAMYRCASSPGTGDVGYTFGSGTRLTVV.